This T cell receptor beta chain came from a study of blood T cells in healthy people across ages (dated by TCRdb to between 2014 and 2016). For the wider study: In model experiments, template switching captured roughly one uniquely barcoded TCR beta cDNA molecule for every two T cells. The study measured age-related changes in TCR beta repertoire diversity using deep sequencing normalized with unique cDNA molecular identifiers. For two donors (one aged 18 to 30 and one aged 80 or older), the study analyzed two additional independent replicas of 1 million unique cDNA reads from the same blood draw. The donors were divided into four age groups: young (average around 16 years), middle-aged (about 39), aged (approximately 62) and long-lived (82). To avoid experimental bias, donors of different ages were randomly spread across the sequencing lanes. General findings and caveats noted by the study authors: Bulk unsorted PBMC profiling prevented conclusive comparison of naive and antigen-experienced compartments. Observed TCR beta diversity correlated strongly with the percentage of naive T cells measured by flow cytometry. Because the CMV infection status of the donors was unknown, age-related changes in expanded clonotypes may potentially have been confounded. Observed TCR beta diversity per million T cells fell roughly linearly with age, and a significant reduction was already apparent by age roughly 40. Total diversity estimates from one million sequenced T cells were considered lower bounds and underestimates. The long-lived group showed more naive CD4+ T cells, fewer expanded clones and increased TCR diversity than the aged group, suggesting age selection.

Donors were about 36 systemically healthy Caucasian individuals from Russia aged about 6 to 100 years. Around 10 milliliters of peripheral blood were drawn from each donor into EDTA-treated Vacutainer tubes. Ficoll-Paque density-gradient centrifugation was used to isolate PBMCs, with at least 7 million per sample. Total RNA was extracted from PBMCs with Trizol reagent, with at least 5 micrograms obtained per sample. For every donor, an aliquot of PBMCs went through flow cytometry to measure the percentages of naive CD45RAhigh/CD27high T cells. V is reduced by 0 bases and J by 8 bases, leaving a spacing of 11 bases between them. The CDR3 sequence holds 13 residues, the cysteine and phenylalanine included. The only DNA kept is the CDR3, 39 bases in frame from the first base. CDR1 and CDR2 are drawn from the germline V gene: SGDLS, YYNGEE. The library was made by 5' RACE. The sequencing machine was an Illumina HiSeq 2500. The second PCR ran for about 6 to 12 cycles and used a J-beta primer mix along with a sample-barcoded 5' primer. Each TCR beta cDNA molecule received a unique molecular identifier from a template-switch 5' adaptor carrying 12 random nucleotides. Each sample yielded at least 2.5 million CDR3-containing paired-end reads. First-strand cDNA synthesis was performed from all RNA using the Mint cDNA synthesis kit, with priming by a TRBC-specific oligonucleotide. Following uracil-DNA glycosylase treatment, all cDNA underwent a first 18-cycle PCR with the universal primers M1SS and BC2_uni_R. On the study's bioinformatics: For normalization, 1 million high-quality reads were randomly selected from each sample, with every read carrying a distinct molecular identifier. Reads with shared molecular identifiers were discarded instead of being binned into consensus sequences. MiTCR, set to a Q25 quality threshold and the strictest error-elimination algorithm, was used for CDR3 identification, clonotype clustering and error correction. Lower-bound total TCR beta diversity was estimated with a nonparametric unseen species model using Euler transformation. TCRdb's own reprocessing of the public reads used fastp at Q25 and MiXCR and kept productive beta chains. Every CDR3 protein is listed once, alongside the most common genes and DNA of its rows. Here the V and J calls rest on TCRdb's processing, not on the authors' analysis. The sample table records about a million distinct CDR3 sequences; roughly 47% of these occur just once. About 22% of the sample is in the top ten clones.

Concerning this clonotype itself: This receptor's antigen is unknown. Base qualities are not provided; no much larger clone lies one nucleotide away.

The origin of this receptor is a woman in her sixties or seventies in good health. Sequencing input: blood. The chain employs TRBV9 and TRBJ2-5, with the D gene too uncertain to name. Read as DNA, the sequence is TGTGCCAGCAGCGTAGCTAGTAGGAATACCCAGTACTTC. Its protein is CASSVASRNTQYF.